These 19 T cell receptor beta chains came from one sample sequenced in a study of blood T cell repertoires in COVID-19. Measured with immunoSEQ multiplex PCR; TCRdb has only the in-frame clones, and not every one. The sample consists of 180,000 or so clones, approximately 85% of them appearing once. Sequencing was performed on PBMCs or T cells enriched from blood (not recorded which). Receptors originate from a man aged 35 to 55 who had recovered from COVID-19.

V and J are TRBV27 and TRBJ2-1, with TRBD1 matching 9 bases. V lost 5 bases and J lost 7; bases outside the gene matches: 12. The CDR3 has 16 residues. Germline CDR1 MNHEY, CDR2 SMNVEV (reference sequence). For the CDR3, the DNA is TGTGCCAGCAGTGCGCGACAGGGGGGACTGGGAAATGAGCAGTTCTTC. Protein sequence: CASSARQGGLGNEQFF.

V is TRBV12-5 and J is TRBJ1-1, with D perhaps matching TRBD1 (6 bases). The germline V gene has CDR1 LGHNT and CDR2 FRNRAP. The CDR3 extends over 16 amino acids. The germline V and J ends were trimmed by 2 bases and 4 bases, with 17 bases remaining between them. CDR3 DNA sequence: TGTGCTAGTGGTTTGTTTGCGGGGGCGAGATCCACTGAAGCTTTCTTT. It is translated as CASGLFAGARSTEAFF.

This rearrangement joins TRBV25-1 to TRBJ2-3; 8 bases match TRBD2. J was trimmed by 7 bases and V by 3 bases; bases with no gene match: 9. The CDR3 is made up of 15 amino acids. Germline V lookup: CDR1 MGHDK, CDR2 SYGVNS. This CDR3 is CASSDHRAGGNTQYF. The CDR3 DNA sequence: TGTGCCAGCAGTGACCATCGGGCGGGGGGAAATACGCAGTATTTT.

The chain uses TRBV6-1 and TRBJ1-3; 7 bases align to TRBD1. This CDR3 comprises 14 residues. Trimming at V came to 4 bases and at J to 4 bases, leaving 4 bases not matched to a gene. Germline V lookup: CDR1 MNHNS, CDR2 SASEGT. The CDR3 sequence is CASSGGQPGNTIYF. The CDR3, as DNA: TGTGCCAGCAGTGGGGGACAGCCCGGAAACACCATATATTTT.

The chain carries TRBV7-8 and TRBJ2-7; 7 bases match TRBD1. The germline V gene has CDR1 SGHVS and CDR2 FQNEAQ. This CDR3 spans 15 amino acids. Trimming took 5 bases from V and 3 from J; bases not matched to a gene: 10. Here the CDR3 reads CASSLRRDSSYEQYF. Written as DNA, the CDR3 is TGTGCCAGCAGCCTCCGCCGGGACAGCAGCTACGAGCAGTACTTC.

The chain couples TRBV19 to TRBJ1-2, with TRBD1 matching 7 bases. The CDR3 has 14 residues. The V segment lost 4 bases and the J segment 2 bases; nucleotides outside the gene matches: 4. The V gene's germline CDR1 is LNHDA and CDR2 SQIVND (reference sequence). Here the CDR3 DNA reads TGTGCCAGTAGTACAGGGGGAGTAAACTATGGCTACACCTTC. Translated: CASSTGGVNYGYTF.

The V gene is TRBV30, the J gene TRBJ1-2; 8 bases line up with TRBD1. The germline V gene has CDR1 GTSNPN and CDR2 SVGIG (reference sequence). The CDR3 sequence is 14 residues long. V was pared by 2 bases and J by 0 bases, with 2 bases of the junction left unmatched. In DNA, the CDR3 is TGTGCCTGGAGTCTGACAGGGGCTAACTATGGCTACACCTTC. It encodes CAWSLTGANYGYTF.

The gene calls are TRBV6-4 and TRBJ2-1; 9 nucleotides match TRBD2. This CDR3 has 16 amino acids. The germline gives CDR1 MRHNA, CDR2 SNTAGT. The V gene end was trimmed by 6 bases and the J gene end by 7 bases; junction bases not matched to a gene: 13. The CDR3 bases are TGTGCCAGCAGCGTCGAAGCGGGGGGCCGGTCGAATGAGCAGTTCTTC. Its protein product is CASSVEAGGRSNEQFF.

This sequence joins TRBV9 and TRBJ2-2; 9 bases map to TRBD1. V was pared by 4 bases and J by 1 base, with 8 bases of the junction left unmatched. The CDR3 runs to 17 residues. CDR1 and CDR2 from the germline V gene are SGDLS and YYNGEE. The chain's CDR3 is CASSPRGGQGNTGELFF. The CDR3 DNA follows: TGTGCCAGCAGCCCCCGAGGGGGACAGGGGAACACCGGGGAGCTGTTTTTT. Full variable domain (rest looked up from reference TRBV9 and TRBJ2-2): DSGVTQTPKHLITATGQRVTLRCSPRSGDLSVYWYQQSLDQGLQFLIQYYNGEERAKGNILERFSAQQFPDLHSELNLSSLELGDSALYFCASSPRGGQGNTGELFFGEGSRLTVL.

The chain recombines TRBV6-5 with TRBJ1-2, with 7 bases aligning to TRBD1. V was clipped by 5 bases and J by 2 bases; unmatched bases: 8. The CDR3 has 15 residues. The V gene's germline CDR1 is MNHEY and CDR2 SVGAGI. The CDR3 loop is CASSLEQGTNYGYTF. For the CDR3, the DNA is TGTGCCAGCAGTCTAGAACAGGGGACAAACTATGGCTACACCTTC.

V usage is TRBV5-1 and J usage is TRBJ2-5; TRBD2 might be the D (5 bases). There are 16 residues in the CDR3. Germline V lookup: CDR1 SGHRS, CDR2 YFSETQ. The ends were cut back, 4 bases at V and 4 bases at J, with 20 bases in the middle. The CDR3 reads CASSPSSGETGETQYF. The CDR3 DNA reads as TGCGCCAGCAGCCCAAGCTCCGGGGAAACGGGAGAGACCCAGTACTTC.

The chain joins TRBV7-9 to TRBJ2-5; the D is unclear. Trimming took 5 bases from V and 3 from J, leaving 13 bases between them. Germline CDR1 SEHNR, CDR2 FQNEAQ (reference sequence). This CDR3 has 14 amino acids. The CDR3 is CASSPLAGKETQYF. The DNA for the CDR3 is TGTGCCAGCAGCCCACTGGCAGGAAAAGAGACCCAGTACTTC.

The CDR3, as DNA: TGTGCCAGCGGGGGGGGGCAGTTCAGGGCTTTCTTT. This sequence encodes CASGGGQFRAFF. J is TRBJ1-1 and V is TRBV7-2; possible D gene TRBD1, 6 bases. V gave up 8 bases and J gave up 11 bases, with 18 bases separating them. CDR3 length: 12 amino acids. CDR1 and CDR2 (germline): SGHTA, FQGNSA.

The DNA of the CDR3 is TGTGCCAGCAGGGGCCGGACTAGCGGGGGAAATACGCAGTATTTT. Amino acids: CASRGRTSGGNTQYF. The chain has TRBV28 and TRBJ2-3, with TRBD2 identical over 13 bases. The CDR3 extends over 15 amino acids. The germline CDR1 and CDR2 sequences are MDHEN and SYDVKM. The V and J ends lost 6 bases and 7 bases, in that order; junction bases with no gene match: 7. Drawing the rest from reference TRBV28 and TRBJ2-3, the complete variable domain is DVKVTQSSRYLVKRTGEKVFLECVQDMDHENMFWYRQDPGLGLRLIYFSYDVKMKEKGDIPEGYSVSREKKERFSLILESASTNQTSMYLCASRGRTSGGNTQYFGPGTRLTVL.

The chain links TRBV12-5 to TRBJ2-3, with a tentative D call TRBD1 (6 bases). This CDR3 contains 14 residues. Germline V gene sequence: CDR1 LGHNT, CDR2 FRNRAP. Trimming took off 4 bases at V and 7 bases at J, with 15 bases between the two ends. The CDR3 is CASGSLTGYYTQYF. DNA for the CDR3: TGTGCTAGTGGTTCACTAACAGGGTACTATACGCAGTATTTT.

V is TRBV6-2 or TRBV6-3 and J is TRBJ2-1, with 12 positions matching TRBD2. Unmatched junction bases numbered 6, after V lost 3 bases and J lost 3 bases. Germline CDR1 is MNHEY and CDR2 is SVGEGT. The CDR3 totals 17 residues. CDR3 nucleotides: TGTGCCAGCAGTTATGGGTCGGGACTAGCGGGCTACAATGAGCAGTTCTTC. Its translation is CASSYGSGLAGYNEQFF.

The chain couples TRBV29-1 to TRBJ2-2; no definite D call. Germline V gene data show CDR1 as SQVTM and CDR2 as ANQGSEA. The CDR3 has 13 residues. Trimming pared 3 bases from V and 0 bases from J, leaving 5 bases between. The chain's CDR3 is CSVDRTNTGELFF. The CDR3 bases are TGCAGCGTTGACAGAACGAACACCGGGGAGCTGTTTTTT.

The rearrangement links TRBV24-1 to TRBJ2-3; TRBD2 agrees at 8 bases. Germline V gene data show CDR1 as KGHDR and CDR2 as SFDVKD. V dropped 6 bases and J dropped 6; count of bases not matched to a gene: 7. The CDR3 has 14 residues. CDR3 loop: CATSRSGSPDTQYF. For the CDR3, the DNA is TGTGCCACCAGTAGGAGCGGGAGTCCTGATACGCAGTATTTT.

V and J are TRBV20-1 and TRBJ1-2; D is undetermined. This CDR3 has 15 amino acids. The V end was cut by 3 bases, the J end by 0 bases, with 14 bases between. In germline, CDR1 is DFQATT, CDR2 SNEGSKA (reference sequence). CDR3 bases: TGCAGTGCTAGTCCCGGAGAATTCCCTAACTATGGCTACACCTTC. It is translated as CSASPGEFPNYGYTF.